This T cell receptor (beta chain) was retrieved from a study of CD8+CD57+ T cells in acquired aplastic anemia. TCR beta VDJ combinations and CDR3 sequences were profiled from genomic DNA. TCRdb called the reads again in MiXCR, with one record for every CDR3 protein. Among about 190,000 distinct CDR3 sequences listed, roughly half were seen once. CDR3 size: 15 residues. J gave up 0 bases and V 5 bases, and 5 bases lay outside the gene matches. Germline V gene data show CDR1 as LNHDA and CDR2 as SQIVND (reference sequence). Sequenced material: sorted CD4+, CD8+, or CD8+CD57+ T cells (not recorded which) from PBMCs. The clonotype comes from a human donor in good health, serving as a control. The chain links TRBV19 to TRBJ2-7; 9 positions agree with TRBD1. Written as DNA, the CDR3 is TGTGCCAGTAGTTACCGGACAGGGGTCTCCTACGAGCAGTACTTC. Translating it yields CASSYRTGVSYEQYF.